The 13 T cell receptor beta chains below were found in one sample sequenced in a study of cytomegalovirus exposure and HLA in healthy donors. Amplification used 60 Vbeta primers and 13 Jbeta primers. Method: immunoSEQ multiplex PCR; TCRdb's copy keeps in-frame clones and lacks some. The table lists about 200,000 clones, about four fifths of them singletons, with roughly 0.097% in the top ten. Specimen: PBMCs. The receptor source for this set is a boy younger than 10 in good health and CMV-seronegative.

CDR3 nucleotide sequence: TGTGCCAGCAGCTTGGCGGGGGGGATATACAATGAGCAGTTCTTC. Its protein product is CASSLAGGIYNEQFF. V and J are TRBV7-3 and TRBJ2-1, with 9 bases fitting TRBD2. The CDR3 runs to 15 residues. J gave up 4 bases and V 3 bases, and 4 bases lay outside the gene matches. CDR1 is SGHTA and CDR2 is FQGTGA in the germline V gene.

The rearrangement joins TRBV4-2 to TRBJ1-6; D is possibly TRBD1 (6 bases). Per germline, CDR1 LGHNA and CDR2 YNFKEQ. Deletions cut 0 bases from V and 5 bases from J, with 8 bases between. CDR3 length: 15 amino acids. CDR3 loop: CASSQEDRNNSPLHF. The CDR3 nucleotides read TGTGCCAGCAGCCAAGAGGACAGAAATAATTCACCCCTCCACTTT.

This sequence joins TRBV5-4 and TRBJ1-6; no firm D call. V was shortened by 0 bases and J by 7 bases, with 8 bases between the two germline ends. The V gene's germline CDR1 is SGHNT and CDR2 YYREEE (reference sequence). The CDR3 totals 14 residues. The CDR3 DNA follows: TGTGCCAGCAGCTTGGACAGCCTGAATTCACCCCTCCACTTT. Protein product: CASSLDSLNSPLHF. The full variable domain, completed using reference TRBV5-4 and TRBJ1-6, is ETGVTQSPTHLIKTRGQQVTLRCSSQSGHNTVSWYQQALGQGPQFIFQYYREEENGRGNFPPRFSGLQFPNYSSELNVNALELDDSALYLCASSLDSLNSPLHFGNGTRLTVT.

In regard to this clone: At one end the junction does not follow the germline gene, possibly because of a read error. The gene calls are TRBV7-7 and TRBJ1-1; 12 bases fit TRBD1. Germline CDR1 is SSHAT and CDR2 is FNYEAQ (reference sequence). The CDR3 extends over 17 amino acids. The CDR3 loop is CASSQPGQGALNTEAFF. The CDR3, as DNA: TGTGCTAGCAGCCAACCGGGACAGGGGGCTTTGAACACTGAAGCTTTCTTT.

The V gene is TRBV5-1, the J gene TRBJ1-2; 7 bases map to TRBD1. This CDR3 comprises 14 residues. Germline loops: CDR1 SGHRS, CDR2 YFSETQ. The junction had 5 bases not matched to a gene; V was cut back by 4 bases and J by 2 bases. The CDR3 coding sequence is TGCGCCAGCAGCCCGGGACAGTTAAACTATGGCTACACCTTC. This gives the protein CASSPGQLNYGYTF.

This chain links TRBV7-6 with TRBJ2-1, with TRBD2 identical over 8 bases. V trimming: 5 bases; J trimming: 3 bases; junction bases outside the gene matches: 9. The CDR3 contains 16 residues. CDR1 is SGHVS, CDR2 FNYEAQ, per germline. The CDR3: CASSKNGGAFYNEQFF. The CDR3 coding sequence is TGTGCCAGCAGCAAAAACGGGGGGGCTTTCTACAATGAGCAGTTCTTC.

This clone was picked up a small number of times. CDR3 DNA: TGTGCCAGCAGAACGGGGGGGAACTACGAGCAGTACTTC. Residues: CASRTGGNYEQYF. This chain links TRBV6-4 with TRBJ2-7; 8 nucleotides line up with TRBD2. V dropped 6 bases and J dropped 3; count of bases not matched to a gene: 4. The germline V gene encodes CDR1 MRHNA and CDR2 SNTAGT. The CDR3 has 13 amino acids.

J is TRBJ1-6 and V is TRBV19, with a tentative D call TRBD1 (6 bases). This CDR3 spans 14 amino acids. V lost 3 bases, J lost 8 bases, and 11 bases lay in between. CDR1 is LNHDA, CDR2 SQIVND, per germline (reference sequence). The CDR3 region has the DNA TGTGCCAGTAGTATTGGGACAAGGGATTCACCCCTCCACTTT. This codes for CASSIGTRDSPLHF.

This clone was observed a single time. The chain uses TRBV27 and TRBJ2-5, with D maybe TRBD2 (6 bases). V dropped 0 bases and J dropped 3 bases, with 11 bases sitting between them. CDR3 length equals 15 residues. Germline V gives CDR1 MNHEY, CDR2 SMNVEV (reference sequence). CDR3 sequence (DNA): TGTGCCAGCAGTTTATCGGGGGGTAGCAAAGAGACCCAGTACTTC. Protein product: CASSLSGGSKETQYF.

This rearrangement joins TRBV6-1 to TRBJ1-1; 8 bases align to TRBD1. The CDR3 length is 14 residues. The V and J ends lost 2 bases and 11 bases, in that order; junction bases with no gene match: 10. CDR1 is MNHNS and CDR2 is SASEGT in the germline V gene. The CDR3 coding sequence is TGTGCCAGCAGTGAACGGGGACAGGAGGGATGGGCTTTCTTT. It yields the protein CASSERGQEGWAFF.

This chain connects TRBV5-8 to TRBJ2-5; TRBD2 matches 11 bases. In germline, CDR1 is SGHTS, CDR2 YDEGEE. The CDR3 runs 15 residues. The J segment lost 2 bases and the V segment lost 4 bases, leaving 4 bases of the junction unmatched. This CDR3 reads CASSPGLAAQETQYF. Here the CDR3 DNA reads TGTGCCAGCAGCCCGGGACTAGCGGCTCAAGAGACCCAGTACTTC.

The CDR3 region is CASSLGGYGYTF. CDR3 nucleotides: TGCGCCAGCAGCCTCGGAGGGTACGGCTACACCTTC. V gene TRBV4-3 combines with J gene TRBJ1-2; no reliable D call. In germline, CDR1 is LGHNA, CDR2 YSLEER. CDR3 size: 12 residues. With 4 bases removed from V and 8 bases from J, the gap between germline ends came to 11 bases.

This chain's CDR3 is CASSLTSNEQFF. The CDR3 coding sequence is TGTGCCAGCAGCCTGACTAGTAATGAGCAGTTCTTC. The rearrangement joins TRBV7-9 to TRBJ2-1, with D maybe TRBD2 (6 bases). The CDR3 runs to 12 residues. Germline lookup yields CDR1 SEHNR and CDR2 FQNEAQ (reference sequence). V shed 5 bases and J shed 7 bases, with 9 bases lying between them.